Sequencing of this T cell receptor beta chain was carried out in a study of Ad26.COV2.S vaccination and SARS-CoV-2 variants. The overall study: In the COV1001 trial, the donor was in the Ad26.COV2.S arm. Findings of the study overall: Comparability of non-spike TCR breadth was observed across vaccine and placebo recipients. Vaccinees displayed broader spike-specific TCR repertoires than placebo recipients.

Here immunoSEQ multiplex PCR was the method, and the copy in TCRdb shows in-frame clones only, minus some. The sample yields 300,000 to 350,000 clones, 80% to 90% seen once. The treatment: about 20 received Ad26.COV2.S at low or high dose, single or two shots; 5 received placebo; per-sample allocation not given. Repertoires come from day 63 after the first vaccine or placebo injection. Boston hosted the donor, who was an adult aged 18-55 years. Regarding this clone: The antigen is unknown.

Per germline, CDR1 SGDLS and CDR2 YYNGEE. This CDR3 comprises 15 residues. V shed 1 base and J shed 9 bases, with 17 bases lying between them. V usage is TRBV9 and J usage is TRBJ2-1, with D uncertain. This sample comprised peripheral blood, obtained in a trial of Ad26.COV2.S vaccine versus placebo. The sequence came from a person aged 18-60 years who received the Ad26.COV2.S COVID-19 vaccine or a placebo. The CDR3 is CASSVTGPPGGEQFF. CDR3 nucleotides: TGTGCCAGCAGCGTAACGGGTCCCCCGGGTGGTGAGCAGTTCTTC.